The 22 T cell receptor beta chains listed next were all sequenced from one sample in a study of cytomegalovirus exposure and HLA in healthy donors. It was with 60 Vbeta and 13 Jbeta primers that the PCR ran. Data came from immunoSEQ multiplex PCR; TCRdb stores just in-frame clones and leaves some out. The table records about 200,000 clones, roughly 80% of them present only once. Material for sequencing was PBMCs. All receptors come from a woman under 30 in good health and CMV-seronegative.

The chain uses TRBV6-5 and TRBJ1-1; the D is unclear. This CDR3 is 14 amino acids long. The V end was cut by 5 bases, the J end by 5 bases, with 15 bases between. CDR1 is MNHEY, CDR2 SVGAGI, per germline. Written as DNA, the CDR3 is TGTGCCAGCAGTGATAGGTGGGCCACAACTGAAGCTTTCTTT. This translates into CASSDRWATTEAFF.

This clone was observed a few times. The chain combines TRBV29-1 with TRBJ2-7, with 10 bases that match TRBD2. Germline loops: CDR1 SQVTM, CDR2 ANQGSEA. This CDR3 comprises 14 residues. The junction had 7 bases not matched to a gene; V was cut back by 6 bases and J by 2 bases. The CDR3 spells CSVSPGLATYEQYF. In DNA, the CDR3 is TGCAGCGTCTCGCCGGGACTAGCGACCTACGAGCAGTACTTC.

The chain links TRBV19 to TRBJ2-2; a possible D gene is TRBD2 (5 bases). The V and J ends lost 6 bases and 3 bases respectively, with 14 bases between them. This CDR3 is 15 amino acids long. The germline V gene has CDR1 LNHDA and CDR2 SQIVND (reference sequence). In nucleotides, the CDR3 is TGTGCCAGTAGACCTTCCACGAGGGACACCGGGGAGCTGTTTTTT. Amino acid sequence: CASRPSTRDTGELFF.

There are a few counts of this clone. The genes are TRBV30 and TRBJ2-7, with 12 bases that match TRBD2. In germline, CDR1 is GTSNPN, CDR2 SVGIG (reference sequence). V lost 1 base, J lost 4 bases, and 2 bases stayed unmatched. The CDR3 sequence is 14 residues long. For the CDR3, the DNA is TGTGCCTGGAGTGCGGGACTAGCGGGTTACGAGCAGTACTTC. Translating gives CAWSAGLAGYEQYF. Based on the CDR3 plus reference TRBV30 and TRBJ2-7, the full variable domain is SQTIHQWPATLVQPVGSPLSLECTVEGTSNPNLYWYRQAAGRGLQLLFYSVGIGQISSEVPQNLSASRPQDRQFILSSKKLLLSDSGFYLCAWSAGLAGYEQYFGPGTRLTVT.

The chain links TRBV19 to TRBJ1-2, with 9 bases aligning to TRBD1. Germline-derived CDR1 and CDR2 are LNHDA and SQIVND (reference sequence). The J segment lost 4 bases and the V segment lost 3 bases, leaving 9 bases of the junction unmatched. This CDR3 is 16 amino acids long. The CDR3 DNA is TGTGCCAGTAGTATCCAAACAGGGGGCAGGTCCTATGGCTACACCTTC. This codes for CASSIQTGGRSYGYTF.

The CDR3 spells CASSFTGFWPQYF. The DNA for the CDR3 is TGTGCCAGCAGCTTCACAGGGTTTTGGCCCCAGTACTTC. This rearrangement joins TRBV7-2 to TRBJ2-5; TRBD1 might be the D (6 bases). Germline loops: CDR1 SGHTA, CDR2 FQGNSA. Trimming removed 3 bases from V and 9 bases from J, with 14 bases in between. The CDR3 totals 13 residues.

The chain couples TRBV30 to TRBJ2-1; D ambiguous. Germline values: CDR1 GTSNPN, CDR2 SVGIG (reference sequence). V lost 1 base to trimming and J lost 8 bases, with 12 bases between them. The CDR3 totals 13 residues. The CDR3, as DNA: TGTGCCTGGAGTGGGTATTTGGCGGATGAGCAGTTCTTC. Translating it yields CAWSGYLADEQFF. Complete variable domain (other parts from reference TRBV30 and TRBJ2-1): SQTIHQWPATLVQPVGSPLSLECTVEGTSNPNLYWYRQAAGRGLQLLFYSVGIGQISSEVPQNLSASRPQDRQFILSSKKLLLSDSGFYLCAWSGYLADEQFFGPGTRLTVL.

The chain employs TRBV5-4 and TRBJ1-1; a weak D match, TRBD1 (5 bases). Germline CDR1 and CDR2: SGHNT and YYREEE (reference sequence). The CDR3 covers 13 residues. Trimming removed 1 base from V and 10 bases from J, with 14 bases in between. The CDR3 coding sequence is TGTGCCAGCAGCTTGAGTCAGGGACTAGTAGCTTTCTTT. Translation: CASSLSQGLVAFF.

This clone occurred once. This chain links TRBV4-1 with TRBJ2-1; TRBD1 is a possible D gene (6 bases). CDR3 length equals 17 residues. The germline CDR1 and CDR2 sequences are MGHRA and YSYEKL. Deletions cut 4 bases from V and 0 bases from J, with 16 bases between. The CDR3 nucleotides read TGCGCCAGCAGCCTCGCCCCCGAAGGGGGCTCCTACAATGAGCAGTTCTTC. It encodes CASSLAPEGGSYNEQFF.

This clone was seen a single time. The chain has TRBV19 and TRBJ1-4, with D uncertain. The CDR3 contains 14 residues. The V and J ends lost 2 bases and 11 bases respectively, with 15 bases between them. Germline lookup yields CDR1 LNHDA and CDR2 SQIVND (reference sequence). The CDR3 is CASSIREIGRKLFF. The CDR3 DNA follows: TGTGCCAGTAGTATAAGGGAGATCGGCCGGAAACTGTTTTTT.

About this clone itself: Other DNA sequences in this specimen translate into the identical CDR3. This rearrangement joins TRBV2 to TRBJ2-7; weak D call: TRBD2 (6 bases). This CDR3 contains 18 residues. Germline V gives CDR1 SNHLY, CDR2 FYNNEI. The V gene lost 3 bases and the J gene lost 0 bases, with 21 bases spanning the gap. Written as DNA, the CDR3 is TGTGCCAGCAGTGACGGTTCTAGTGGGAGGACCCTCTCCTACGAGCAGTACTTC. Translated, it gives CASSDGSSGRTLSYEQYF.

The rearrangement joins TRBV27 to TRBJ2-3; 14 nucleotides align to TRBD2. Losses at the gene ends were 7 bases for V and 5 bases for J; bases not matched to a gene: 11. This CDR3 contains 17 residues. Germline V gene lookup returns CDR1 MNHEY and CDR2 SMNVEV (reference sequence). This chain's CDR3 is CASTRRLAGGPIDTQYF. The CDR3 region has the DNA TGTGCCAGCACCCGTCGACTAGCGGGAGGGCCTATAGATACGCAGTATTTT.

This clone was detected once. The genes are TRBV6-5 and TRBJ2-7; TRBD1 aligns across 10 bases. The germline V gene has CDR1 MNHEY and CDR2 SVGAGI. Trimming cost V 8 bases and J 7 bases; bases outside gene matches: 8. This CDR3 has 13 residues. CDR3 bases: TGTGCCAGCGGTTGGACAGGGGGTAGGGAGCAGTACGTC. Protein: CASGWTGGREQYV.

The V call is TRBV7-6, the J call TRBJ1-5; the D gene is possibly TRBD1 (5 bases). V lost 6 bases to trimming and J lost 0 bases, with 18 bases between them. The CDR3 is 17 residues long. CDR1 is SGHVS and CDR2 is FNYEAQ in the germline V gene. This chain's CDR3 is CASSMGGYRNSNQPQHF. DNA for the CDR3: TGTGCCAGCAGTATGGGGGGATACAGAAATAGCAATCAGCCCCAGCATTTT.

As regards this clone: At one of its ends the junction is not consistent with the germline gene, which may arise from a read error. The V call is TRBV7-9, the J call TRBJ2-1, with 9 bases lining up with TRBD2. CDR3 length: 16 amino acids. Germline CDR1 and CDR2: SEHNR and FQNEAQ (reference sequence). The CDR3 spells CSSSLSGREGSDEQFF. CDR3 bases: TGTTCCAGCAGCTTATCCGGGCGGGAGGGCTCGGATGAGCAGTTCTTC.

CDR3 sequence: CASSEMGGADTQYF. CDR3 sequence (DNA): TGTGCCAGCAGTGAAATGGGGGGAGCAGATACGCAGTATTTT. The V gene is TRBV2, the J gene TRBJ2-3, with D possibly matching TRBD2 (6 bases). CDR1 is SNHLY, CDR2 FYNNEI, per germline. The CDR3 contains 14 residues. The V end was cut by 2 bases, the J end by 4 bases, with 10 bases between.

The chain links TRBV11-2 to TRBJ2-2, with a tentative D call TRBD1 (6 bases). From germline, CDR1 is SGHAT and CDR2 FQNNGV. CDR3 length: 14 residues. Trimming removed 4 bases at V and 5 bases at J, with 11 bases between. CDR3 coding DNA: TGTGCCAGCAGCTCTCAGGGGCTGACCGGGGAGCTGTTTTTT. Encoded protein: CASSSQGLTGELFF.

V and J are TRBV7-6 and TRBJ1-2; 7 nucleotides align to TRBD1. After removal of 2 bases from V and 4 bases from J, the junction contained 4 bases not matched to a gene. CDR1 is SGHVS and CDR2 is FNYEAQ in the germline V gene. This CDR3 is built from 14 residues. The CDR3 reads CASSLSTGAYGYTF. CDR3 DNA sequence: TGTGCCAGCAGCTTAAGCACAGGGGCCTATGGCTACACCTTC.

The table lists this clone with a count of one. V gene TRBV19 combines with J gene TRBJ1-1, with TRBD1 identical over 9 bases. V lost 5 bases and J lost 3; bases outside the gene matches: 4. Per germline, CDR1 LNHDA and CDR2 SQIVND (reference sequence). This CDR3 is 14 amino acids long. The CDR3 is CASSVTGGYTEAFF. CDR3 in DNA: TGTGCCAGTAGTGTAACAGGGGGCTACACTGAAGCTTTCTTT.

The chain has TRBV18 and TRBJ1-3, with D unclear. The CDR3 is 17 amino acids. The germline V gene encodes CDR1 KGHSH and CDR2 LQKENI. Trimming removed 3 bases from V and 0 bases from J, with 15 bases in between. For the CDR3, the DNA is TGTGCCAGCTCACCGACCCAAGGACTGAGCTCTGGAAACACCATATATTTT. Protein product: CASSPTQGLSSGNTIYF.

J is TRBJ1-2 and V is TRBV10-3, with 7 nucleotides matching TRBD1. Germline CDR1 reads ENHRY; CDR2 reads SYGVKD. The V gene end was trimmed by 7 bases and the J gene end by 5 bases; junction bases not matched to a gene: 7. The CDR3 contains 13 residues. The CDR3 protein is CAINPTGSYGYTF. Here the CDR3 DNA reads TGTGCCATCAATCCGACAGGGAGTTATGGCTACACCTTC.

This chain connects TRBV5-4 to TRBJ2-1; 8 bases map to TRBD1. The CDR3 extends over 14 amino acids. The ends lost 4 bases at V and 9 bases at J; junction bases unmatched: 9. Germline CDR1 is SGHNT and CDR2 is YYREEE (reference sequence). The CDR3 is CASSPDRAWGEQFF. The CDR3 coding sequence is TGTGCCAGCAGCCCGGACAGGGCTTGGGGTGAGCAGTTCTTC.